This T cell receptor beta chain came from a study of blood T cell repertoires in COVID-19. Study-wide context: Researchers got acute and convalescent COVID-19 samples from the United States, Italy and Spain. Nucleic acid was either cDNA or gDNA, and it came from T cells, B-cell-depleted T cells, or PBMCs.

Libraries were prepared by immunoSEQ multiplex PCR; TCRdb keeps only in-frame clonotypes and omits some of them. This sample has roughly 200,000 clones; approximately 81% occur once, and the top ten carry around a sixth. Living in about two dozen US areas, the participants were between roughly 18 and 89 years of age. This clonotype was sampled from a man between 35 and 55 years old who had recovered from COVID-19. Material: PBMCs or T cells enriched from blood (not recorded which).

The CDR3 here is CASSDSRGGKRNSPYEQYF. In DNA form, the CDR3 reads TGTGCCAGCAGTGACTCAAGGGGAGGGAAGCGGAACAGCCCCTACGAGCAGTACTTC. The chain carries TRBV6-4 and TRBJ2-7; 7 nucleotides agree with TRBD2. Germline values: CDR1 MRHNA, CDR2 SNTAGT. V shed 0 bases, J shed 2 bases, and the junction held 16 bases outside the gene matches. The CDR3 consists of 19 residues.